Listed below are T cell receptor beta chains from one sample, sequenced in a study of T cell responses to AZD1222 COVID-19 vaccine. Some clones are missing from TCRdb's copy, which holds only in-frame ones; the method was immunoSEQ multiplex PCR. In the table there are approximately 130,000 clones, 93% of which are singletons. The source material was peripheral blood, sampled on day 0 of AZD1222 vaccination. The receptors were gathered from an adult in good health. Each CDR3 is given with its conserved first and last residue. The D gene is left open where the match is weak. The size entry is marked missing in some rows and otherwise reads once, few, many or a size class.

>TRBD2|.|TRBV27|TRBJ2-3
TGTGCCAGCAGTTGGGGGACTAGCGGGAGCACAGATACGCAGTATTTT
CASSWGTSGSTDTQYF
>.|few|TRBV18|TRBJ2-7
TGTGCCAGCTCACCGGAGGGACCCTACGAGCAGTACTTC
CASSPEGPYEQYF
>.|.|TRBV6-4|TRBJ2-2
TGTGCCAGCAGGCTTTCAGTTAACACCGGGGAGCTGTTTTTT
CASRLSVNTGELFF
>.|.|TRBV29-1|TRBJ1-2
TGCAGCGTTGAGAAGGTTGAGGGAGATGGCTACACCTTC
CSVEKVEGDGYTF
>.|.|TRBV5-4|TRBJ1-2
TGTGCCAGCAGCTTGGATCTGGGAGGCTATGGCTACACCTTC
CASSLDLGGYGYTF
>.|.|TRBV9|TRBJ1-6
TGTGCCAGCAGCGTAGGGGCAGAATCACCCCTCCACTTT
CASSVGAESPLHF
>.|once|TRBV4-1|TRBJ1-2
TGCGCCAGCAGCCAATCAACTAGACACTTAAACTATGGCTACACCTTC
CASSQSTRHLNYGYTF
>TRBD1|.|TRBV2|TRBJ2-5
TGTGCCAGCAGTGAACGGACAGGGTCCCGGCAAGAGACCCAGTACTTC
CASSERTGSRQETQYF
>.|.|TRBV6-1|TRBJ1-1
TGTGCCAGCAGTGAAGGCGGGGGACACACTGAAGCTTTCTTT
CASSEGGGHTEAFF
>.|.|TRBV5-5|TRBJ2-7
TGTGCCAGCAGCAGGCGGATCGGGGCCCTGAGCTCCTACGAGCAGTACTTC
CASSRRIGALSSYEQYF
>TRBD2|.|TRBV7-2|TRBJ2-5
TGTGCCAGCAGCACCGGACTAGCGGAACAAGAGACCCAGTACTTC
CASSTGLAEQETQYF
>.|.|TRBV10-3|TRBJ2-7
TGTGCCACGACCCTTGACTCAGGCTACGAGCAGTACTTC
CATTLDSGYEQYF
>TRBD2|.|TRBV18|TRBJ2-3
TGTGCCAGCTCACCGGGACTAGCGGTCCCCGGTACGCAGTATTTT
CASSPGLAVPGTQYF
>.|.|TRBV19|TRBJ2-1
TGTGCCAGTAGTATCCAGACAGGAACTTTCAATGAGCAGTTCTTC
CASSIQTGTFNEQFF
>TRBD1|once|TRBV27|TRBJ2-5
TGTGCCAGCAGCCCAGAGGGGGCTGAGACCCAGTACTTC
CASSPEGAETQYF
>.|.|TRBV7-9|TRBJ1-1
TGTGCCAGCAGCTTAGCAGCTTTGGGCACTGAAGCTTTCTTT
CASSLAALGTEAFF
>TRBD1|.|TRBV6-5|TRBJ1-6
TGTGCCAGCAACACCGGGACAGGAAATTCACCCCTCCACTTT
CASNTGTGNSPLHF
>.|.|TRBV3-1/TRBV3-2|TRBJ2-1
TGTGCCAGCAGCCAAACGGCGGGGGCATTCCACAATGAGCAGTTCTTC
CASSQTAGAFHNEQFF
>.|once|TRBV10-3|TRBJ1-4
TGTGCCATCAGTGGGAGGGATGAAAAACTGTTTTTT
CAISGRDEKLFF
>.|.|TRBV18|TRBJ1-3
TGTGCCAGCTCACCGTCCGGGACACAAGGAAACACCATATATTTT
CASSPSGTQGNTIYF
>TRBD2|.|TRBV5-5|TRBJ2-1
TGTGCCAGCAGCTTCCAAGGGACTAGAAGTTATGAGCAGTTCTTC
CASSFQGTRSYEQFF
>.|.|TRBV9|TRBJ1-4
TGTGCCAGCAGCGAAACCGGGACTGTGGATGAAAAACTGTTTTTT
CASSETGTVDEKLFF
>TRBD1|.|TRBV2|TRBJ1-5
TGTGCCAGCAGTGAACGACAGGGTCTCCCGCCCCAGCATTTT
CASSERQGLPPQHF
>.|.|TRBV18|TRBJ1-1
TGTGCCAGCTCACCAGGACGGACGAACACTGAAGCTTTCTTT
CASSPGRTNTEAFF
>.|.|TRBV4-1|TRBJ1-2
TGCGCCAGCACCCCAAGGGGGGGGTCTATCGACTATGGCTACACCTTC
CASTPRGGSIDYGYTF
>.|.|TRBV6-4|TRBJ1-1
TGTGCCAGCAGTGATGGGGGGGAGAACACTGAAGCTTTCTTT
CASSDGGENTEAFF
>.|.|TRBV7-9|TRBJ1-1
TGTGCCAGCAGCCCAAGACAGACCACTGAAGCTTTCTTT
CASSPRQTTEAFF
>.|.|TRBV11-1|TRBJ1-4
TGTGCCAGCAGCTTCCGGGCGGGATATGAAAAACTGTTTTTT
CASSFRAGYEKLFF
>.|.|TRBV3-1/TRBV3-2|TRBJ1-3
TGTGCCAGCAGCCCGACACATGACTCTGGAAACACCATATATTTT
CASSPTHDSGNTIYF
>.|.|TRBV19|TRBJ1-1
TGTGCCAGTAGTAACGCGGTGGCGAACACTGAAGCTTTCTTT
CASSNAVANTEAFF
>TRBD1|once|TRBV7-9|TRBJ1-6
TGTGCCAGCAGCTTAGCCAGGACAGGGGGGGATTCACCCCTCCACTTT
CASSLARTGGDSPLHF
>.|once|TRBV19|TRBJ1-2
TGTGCCAGTAGTAGCCCATGGGGGCCCCATGGCTACACCTTC
CASSSPWGPHGYTF
>.|.|TRBV7-2|TRBJ1-3
TGTGCCAGCAGCCCCGGCGACTCTGGAAACACCATATATTTT
CASSPGDSGNTIYF
>.|.|TRBV9|TRBJ1-3
TGTGCCAGCAGCGTAGATTGGGTAAACACCATATATTTT
CASSVDWVNTIYF
>TRBD2|.|TRBV27|TRBJ2-2
TGTGCCAGCAGTTCCTTAGCGGGGGGCAACACCGGGGAGCTGTTTTTT
CASSSLAGGNTGELFF
>TRBD2|.|TRBV7-8|TRBJ2-2
TGTGCCAGCAGCTTATTCCAGCGGGGGCCCACCGGGGAGCTGTTTTTT
CASSLFQRGPTGELFF
>TRBD1|.|TRBV19|TRBJ1-2
TGTGCCAGTAGTAGGAACAGGGGAGAGAGCTATGGCTACACCTTC
CASSRNRGESYGYTF
>.|.|TRBV11-2|TRBJ2-7
TGTGCCAGCAGCTGGGCCGGGGGGCCAGGGGGCGACGAGCAGTACTTC
CASSWAGGPGGDEQYF
>.|.|TRBV3-1/TRBV3-2|TRBJ1-4
TGTGCCAGCAGCCTGGGGCAGGCAACTAATGAAAAACTGTTTTTT
CASSLGQATNEKLFF
>.|.|TRBV6-5|TRBJ2-1
TGTGCCAGCAGTTACGGGGACGGAGAGCAGTTCTTC
CASSYGDGEQFF
>.|.|TRBV6-5|TRBJ1-1
TGTGCCAGCAGACCCTTAGGCAGTCGGTCCACTGAAGCTTTCTTT
CASRPLGSRSTEAFF
>.|.|TRBV11-2|TRBJ2-6
TGTGCCAGCAGTTCCAGAGTCTCTGGGGCCAACGTCCTGACTTTC
CASSSRVSGANVLTF
>.|.|TRBV18|TRBJ1-4
TGTGCCAGCTCACCAAACGGTCTTGCAACTAATGAAAAACTGTTTTTT
CASSPNGLATNEKLFF